The 24 T cell receptor beta chains given below trace back to one sample, sequenced in a study of cytomegalovirus exposure and HLA in healthy donors. The PCR ran on 60 Vbeta and 13 Jbeta primers. Sequencing was performed with immunoSEQ multiplex PCR; in TCRdb, only in-frame clones are kept and a portion is missing. This table holds roughly 100,000 clones, 77% found once. The sequencing sample was made of PBMCs. Every receptor here comes from a woman aged 40-49 years in good health and CMV-seropositive.

This clone was seen only once. This chain uses TRBV27 with TRBJ2-1; 10 bases line up with TRBD2. The germline V gene encodes CDR1 MNHEY and CDR2 SMNVEV (reference sequence). The J segment lost 7 bases and the V segment lost 5 bases, leaving 5 bases of the junction unmatched. This CDR3 contains 14 residues. CDR3 region: CASSRLAGQNEQFF. CDR3 coding DNA: TGTGCCAGCAGTAGACTAGCGGGCCAGAATGAGCAGTTCTTC.

The chain links TRBV7-2 to TRBJ2-7; D is possibly TRBD1 (6 bases). In germline, CDR1 is SGHTA, CDR2 FQGNSA. The CDR3 contains 14 residues. V was pared by 2 bases and J by 5 bases, with 13 bases between. The CDR3 DNA follows: TGTGCCAGCAGCTTACAGGGGCGTCAGAACGAGCAGTACTTC. Translation: CASSLQGRQNEQYF.

The chain joins TRBV27 to TRBJ2-1; D uncertain. Deletions cut 3 bases from V and 1 base from J, with 16 bases between. The CDR3 totals 17 residues. The germline gives CDR1 MNHEY, CDR2 SMNVEV (reference sequence). CDR3 nucleotides: TGTGCCAGCAGTTTTTCTTTCGGAGAGATTTCCTACAATGAGCAGTTCTTC. Protein sequence: CASSFSFGEISYNEQFF.

The chain recombines TRBV4-1 with TRBJ2-5, with D possibly matching TRBD2 (6 bases). Trimming took off 0 bases at V and 5 bases at J, with 13 bases between the two ends. Per germline, CDR1 MGHRA and CDR2 YSYEKL. This CDR3 spans 15 amino acids. CDR3: CASSQDTRAGETQYF. The CDR3 DNA is TGCGCCAGCAGCCAAGATACTAGAGCGGGTGAGACCCAGTACTTC.

The chain has TRBV25-1 and TRBJ1-2, with D possibly TRBD1 on 6 matching bases. V was trimmed by 4 bases and J by 6 bases, leaving 12 bases between them. The germline V gene has CDR1 MGHDK and CDR2 SYGVNS. The CDR3 sequence is 13 residues long. The CDR3 DNA reads TGTGCCAGCAGTGGACGGACAGCCGATGGCTACACCTTC. Its translation: CASSGRTADGYTF.

The gene calls are TRBV5-1 and TRBJ1-1; 9 bases agree with TRBD1. The V segment lost 5 bases and the J segment 0 bases; nucleotides outside the gene matches: 8. The V gene's germline CDR1 is SGHRS and CDR2 YFSETQ. The CDR3 runs 16 residues. CDR3 sequence: CASRQGAGGMNTEAFF. The CDR3 region has the DNA TGCGCCAGCAGACAGGGGGCAGGAGGGATGAACACTGAAGCTTTCTTT.

The chain employs TRBV7-3 and TRBJ1-5, with D possibly TRBD1 on 5 matching bases. Trimming stripped 5 bases from V and 7 bases from J, with 15 bases between. CDR3 length equals 14 residues. Germline loops: CDR1 SGHTA, CDR2 FQGTGA. The CDR3 sequence: CASSPRGAGQPQHF. CDR3 sequence (DNA): TGTGCCAGCAGCCCAAGAGGGGCGGGACAGCCCCAGCATTTT.

The rearrangement uses TRBV27 and TRBJ2-3, with TRBD2 matching over 8 bases. V shed 6 bases and J 3 bases; nucleotides not matched to a gene: 5. The CDR3 is 14 residues long. The germline gives CDR1 MNHEY, CDR2 SMNVEV (reference sequence). For the CDR3, the DNA is TGTGCCAGCAGACCGGTAGCGGGAACAGATACGCAGTATTTT. It encodes CASRPVAGTDTQYF.

The CDR3 spells CASSLMAETNEQFF. The CDR3 DNA reads TGTGCCAGCAGCTTAATGGCGGAGACCAATGAGCAGTTCTTC. The chain couples TRBV7-8 to TRBJ2-1; D is ambiguous. CDR3 length: 14 amino acids. CDR1 is SGHVS, CDR2 FQNEAQ, per germline. V was clipped by 2 bases and J by 6 bases, with 11 bases between them.

V usage is TRBV11-2 and J usage is TRBJ2-3; 10 bases are shared with TRBD1. V trimming: 5 bases; J trimming: 8 bases; junction bases outside the gene matches: 16. Germline CDR1 reads SGHAT; CDR2 reads FQNNGV. The CDR3 runs 17 residues. As DNA, the CDR3 is TGTGCCAGCAGCCCTATCAACTCAGGACAGGGGGGTGTTACGCAGTATTTT. It is translated as CASSPINSGQGGVTQYF.

This chain connects TRBV7-3 to TRBJ2-2, with no clear D. CDR1 SGHTA and CDR2 FQGTGA come from the germline V gene. V lost 1 base to trimming and J lost 4 bases, with 10 bases between them. The CDR3 covers 15 residues. Here the CDR3 reads CASSLIGETTGELFF. DNA of the CDR3: TGTGCCAGCAGCTTAATAGGAGAAACCACCGGGGAGCTGTTTTTT.

J is TRBJ2-7 and V is TRBV11-2; D is unclear. Germline V gene sequence: CDR1 SGHAT, CDR2 FQNNGV. V was cut by 5 bases and J by 0 bases, with 11 bases left in between. The CDR3 has 14 amino acids. As DNA, the CDR3 is TGTGCCAGCAGCGGCGGATTCGCCTCCTACGAGCAGTACTTC. It is translated as CASSGGFASYEQYF.

This chain connects TRBV28 to TRBJ1-5; D is possibly TRBD1 (5 bases). CDR3 length: 15 residues. Germline V gene data show CDR1 as MDHEN and CDR2 as SYDVKM. V was shortened by 3 bases and J by 6 bases, with 15 bases between the two germline ends. The CDR3 loop is CASSFIKGVSQPQHF. As DNA, the CDR3 is TGTGCCAGCAGTTTCATAAAAGGGGTCTCTCAGCCCCAGCATTTT.

The J gene is TRBJ1-4, the V gene TRBV29-1, with D possibly matching TRBD1 (6 bases). The germline CDR1 and CDR2 sequences are SQVTM and ANQGSEA. Trimming stripped 8 bases from V and 0 bases from J, with 13 bases between. The length of the CDR3 is 14 residues. The CDR3 DNA reads as TGCAGCCTCGGAGGACAGACAACTAATGAAAAACTGTTTTTT. Amino acids: CSLGGQTTNEKLFF.

The chain joins TRBV6-5 to TRBJ2-1; perhaps TRBD1 as D (5 bases). The CDR3 runs 14 residues. Trimming cost V 2 bases and J 6 bases, with 11 bases left between them. The V gene's germline CDR1 is MNHEY and CDR2 SVGAGI. The CDR3 region is CASSYVDRANEQFF. The CDR3 region has the DNA TGTGCCAGCAGTTACGTCGACAGAGCCAATGAGCAGTTCTTC.

CDR3 bases: TGTGCCATATCCAAAACGGCCGGGGAGCTGTTTTTT. It encodes CAISKTAGELFF. The rearrangement uses TRBV10-3 and TRBJ2-2; D ambiguous. V dropped 9 bases and J dropped 6 bases, with 11 bases sitting between them. The CDR3 covers 12 residues. Looked up from germline, CDR1 is ENHRY and CDR2 is SYGVKD.

This clone was observed a single time. The V gene is TRBV23-1, the J gene TRBJ1-4; no clear D. TRBV23-1 has ORF status, its function being uncertain. CDR3 length: 18 amino acids. The V and J ends lost 1 base and 7 bases respectively, with 22 bases between them. The CDR3 is CASSQWAPTGRYFEKLFF. The DNA of the CDR3 is TGCGCCAGCAGTCAATGGGCACCCACGGGGAGATATTTTGAAAAACTGTTTTTT.

V gene TRBV4-3 combines with J gene TRBJ2-1; 8 nucleotides agree with TRBD1. Germline V gene lookup returns CDR1 LGHNA and CDR2 YSLEER. V was clipped by 5 bases and J by 7 bases; unmatched bases: 7. The CDR3 sequence is 14 residues long. DNA of the CDR3: TGCGCCAGCAGCGCAGGGGGCGCGGGGAATGAGCAGTTCTTC. Translated, it gives CASSAGGAGNEQFF.

The genes are TRBV11-2 and TRBJ1-2; TRBD1 matches at 7 bases. Germline V CDR1 and CDR2: SGHAT, FQNNGV. This CDR3 has 15 amino acids. J lost 7 bases, V lost 5 bases, and 13 bases had no gene match. In nucleotides, the CDR3 is TGTGCCAGCAGCCCAAAGGTGACAGGGCCGGGTGGCTACACCTTC. This sequence encodes CASSPKVTGPGGYTF.

This chain links TRBV9 with TRBJ2-7, with TRBD1 identical over 9 bases. The CDR3 is 15 residues long. Trimming cost V 0 bases and J 6 bases; bases outside gene matches: 7. The V gene's germline CDR1 is SGDLS and CDR2 YYNGEE. CDR3 sequence reads: CASSVGWTGDSEQYF. The CDR3 DNA is TGTGCCAGCAGCGTAGGTTGGACAGGGGATAGCGAGCAGTACTTC.

This clone has more than one count but fewer than ten. The CDR3 spells CASSLTAGGETQYF. The CDR3 DNA follows: TGTGCCAGCAGCTTGACCGCTGGGGGGGAGACCCAGTACTTC. V usage is TRBV7-3 and J usage is TRBJ2-5, with D possibly matching TRBD2 (6 bases). Trimming removed 3 bases from V and 5 bases from J, with 13 bases in between. This CDR3 is 14 amino acids long. Germline CDR1 SGHTA, CDR2 FQGTGA. Full variable domain (remainder filled in from reference TRBV7-3 and TRBJ2-5): GAGVSQTPSNKVTEKGKYVELRCDPISGHTALYWYRQSLGQGPEFLIYFQGTGAADDSGLPNDRFFAVRPEGSVSTLKIQRTERGDSAVYLCASSLTAGGETQYFGPGTRLLVL.

V and J are TRBV6-5 and TRBJ2-5; 8 bases are shared with TRBD1. Germline V CDR1 and CDR2: MNHEY, SVGAGI. This CDR3 spans 14 amino acids. The junction had 5 bases not matched to a gene; V was cut back by 6 bases and J by 2 bases. As DNA, the CDR3 is TGTGCCAGCAGCCAAGACAGGGGACAAGAGACCCAGTACTTC. It is translated as CASSQDRGQETQYF.

The chain recombines TRBV10-3 with TRBJ2-2; 7 positions agree with TRBD1. The CDR3 is made up of 14 amino acids. The germline CDR1 and CDR2 sequences are ENHRY and SYGVKD. With V trimmed by 7 bases and J by 5 bases, 7 bases remained unmatched. The CDR3 nucleotides are TGTGCCATCATGGGGACAGCTTTAACCGGGGAGCTGTTTTTT. Amino acids: CAIMGTALTGELFF.

Written as DNA, the CDR3 is TGTGCCAGCAGTTTCACTAGCAGTAACTCCTACGAGCAGTACTTC. Protein product: CASSFTSSNSYEQYF. V and J are TRBV27 and TRBJ2-7; tentative D call: TRBD2 (6 bases). Germline CDR1 is MNHEY and CDR2 is SMNVEV (reference sequence). V gave up 3 bases and J gave up 0 bases, with 12 bases separating them. CDR3 length: 15 residues.